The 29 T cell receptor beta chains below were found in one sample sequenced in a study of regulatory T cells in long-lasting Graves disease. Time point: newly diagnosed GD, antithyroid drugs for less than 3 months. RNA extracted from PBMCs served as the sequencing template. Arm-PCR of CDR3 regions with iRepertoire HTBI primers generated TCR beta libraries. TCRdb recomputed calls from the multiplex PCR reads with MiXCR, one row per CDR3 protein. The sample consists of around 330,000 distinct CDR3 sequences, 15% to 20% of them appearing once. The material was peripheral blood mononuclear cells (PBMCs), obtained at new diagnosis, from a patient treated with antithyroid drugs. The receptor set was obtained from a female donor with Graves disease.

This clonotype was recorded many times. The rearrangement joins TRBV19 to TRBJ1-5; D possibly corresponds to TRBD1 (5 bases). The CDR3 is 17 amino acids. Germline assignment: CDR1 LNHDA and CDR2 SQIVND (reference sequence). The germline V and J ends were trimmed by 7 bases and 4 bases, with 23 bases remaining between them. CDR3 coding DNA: TGTGCCAGTAACCATCCCCGGGGGAGTGGGTCGAATCAGCCCCAGCATTTT. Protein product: CASNHPRGSGSNQPQHF.

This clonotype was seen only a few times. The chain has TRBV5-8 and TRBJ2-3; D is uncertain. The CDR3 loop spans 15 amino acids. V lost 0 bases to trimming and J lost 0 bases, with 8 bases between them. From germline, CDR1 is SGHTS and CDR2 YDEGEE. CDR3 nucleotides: TGTGCCAGCAGCTTGGGATTCACCAGCACAGATACGCAGTATTTT. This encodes CASSLGFTSTDTQYF.

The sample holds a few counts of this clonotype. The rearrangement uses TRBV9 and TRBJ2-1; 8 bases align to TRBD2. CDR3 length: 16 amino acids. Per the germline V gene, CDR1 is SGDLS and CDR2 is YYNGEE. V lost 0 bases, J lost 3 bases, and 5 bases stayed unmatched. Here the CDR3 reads CASSVGAGDRYNEQFF. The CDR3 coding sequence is TGTGCCAGCAGCGTAGGAGCGGGGGATCGCTACAATGAGCAGTTCTTC.

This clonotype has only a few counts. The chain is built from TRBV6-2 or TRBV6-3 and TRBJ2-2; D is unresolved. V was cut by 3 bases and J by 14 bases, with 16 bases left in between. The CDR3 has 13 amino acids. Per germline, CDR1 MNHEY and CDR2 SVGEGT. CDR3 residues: CASSYGSNLLLFF. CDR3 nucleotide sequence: TGTGCCAGCAGTTATGGCTCCAATCTTCTCCTGTTTTTT.

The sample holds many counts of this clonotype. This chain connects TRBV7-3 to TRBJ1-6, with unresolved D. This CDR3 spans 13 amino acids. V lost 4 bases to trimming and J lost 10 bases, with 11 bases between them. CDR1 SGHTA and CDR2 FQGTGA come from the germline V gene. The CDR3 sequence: CASSYAAGSPLHF. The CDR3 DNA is TGTGCCAGCAGCTACGCTGCCGGGTCACCCCTCCACTTT. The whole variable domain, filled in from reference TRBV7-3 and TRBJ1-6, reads GAGVSQTPSNKVTEKGKYVELRCDPISGHTALYWYRQSLGQGPEFLIYFQGTGAADDSGLPNDRFFAVRPEGSVSTLKIQRTERGDSAVYLCASSYAAGSPLHFGNGTRLTVT.

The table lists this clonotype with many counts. Here the CDR3 DNA reads TGTGCCAGCAGTGAACGGGGGCGGCTAGCGCCCGAGCAGTACTTC. Protein sequence: CASSERGRLAPEQYF. The rearrangement joins TRBV28 to TRBJ2-7; D tentatively fits TRBD1 or TRBD2 (6 bases each). Germline V gene sequence: CDR1 MDHEN, CDR2 SYDVKM. V lost 5 bases and J 6 bases, leaving 20 bases between the germline ends. This CDR3 contains 15 residues.

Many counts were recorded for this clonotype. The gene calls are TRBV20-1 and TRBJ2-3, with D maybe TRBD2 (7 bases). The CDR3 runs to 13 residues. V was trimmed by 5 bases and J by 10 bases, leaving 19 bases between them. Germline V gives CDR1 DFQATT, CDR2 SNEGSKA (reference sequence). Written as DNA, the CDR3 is TGCAGTGCTCCTTCTAGCGGCCCAGGGGCGCAGTATTTT. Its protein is CSAPSSGPGAQYF.

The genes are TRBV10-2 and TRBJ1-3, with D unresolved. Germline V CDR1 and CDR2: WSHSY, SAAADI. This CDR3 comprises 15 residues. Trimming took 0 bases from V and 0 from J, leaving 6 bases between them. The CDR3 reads CASSESTYSGNTIYF. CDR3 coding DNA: TGCGCCAGCAGTGAGTCGACTTACTCTGGAAACACCATATATTTT.

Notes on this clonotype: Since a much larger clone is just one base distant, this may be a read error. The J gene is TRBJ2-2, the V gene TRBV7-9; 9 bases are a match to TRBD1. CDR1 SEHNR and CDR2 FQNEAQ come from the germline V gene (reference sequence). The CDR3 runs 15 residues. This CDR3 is CASSESGTGTGELLF. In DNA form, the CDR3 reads TGTGCCAGCAGCGAATCCGGGACAGGGACCGGGGAGCTGTTGTTT.

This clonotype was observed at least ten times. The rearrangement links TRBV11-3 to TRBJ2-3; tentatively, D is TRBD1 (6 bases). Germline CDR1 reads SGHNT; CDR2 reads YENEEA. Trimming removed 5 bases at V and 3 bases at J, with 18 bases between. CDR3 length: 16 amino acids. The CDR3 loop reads CASSTAGTPITDTQYF. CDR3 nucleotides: TGTGCCAGCAGCACCGCCGGGACACCTATTACAGATACGCAGTATTTT. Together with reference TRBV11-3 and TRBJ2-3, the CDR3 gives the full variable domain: EAGVVQSPRYKIIEKKQPVAFWCNPISGHNTLYWYLQNLGQGPELLIRYENEEAVDDSQLPKDRFSAERLKGVDSTLKIQPAELGDSAVYLCASSTAGTPITDTQYFGPGTRLTVL.

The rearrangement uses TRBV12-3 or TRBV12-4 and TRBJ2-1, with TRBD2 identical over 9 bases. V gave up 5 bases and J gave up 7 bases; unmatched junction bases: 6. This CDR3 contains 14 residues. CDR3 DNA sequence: TGTGCCAGCAGTCAGACTAGCGGCAGGAATGAGCAGTTCTTC. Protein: CASSQTSGRNEQFF.

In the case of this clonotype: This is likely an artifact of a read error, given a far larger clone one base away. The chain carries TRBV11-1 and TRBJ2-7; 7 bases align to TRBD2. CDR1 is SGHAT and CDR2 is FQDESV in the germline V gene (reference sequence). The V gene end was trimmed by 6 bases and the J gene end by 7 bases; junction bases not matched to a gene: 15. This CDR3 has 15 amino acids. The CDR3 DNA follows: TGTGCCAGCAGAAAAAGTGTAGGGCGGGACTATGAGCAGTACTTC. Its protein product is CASRKSVGRDYEQYF.

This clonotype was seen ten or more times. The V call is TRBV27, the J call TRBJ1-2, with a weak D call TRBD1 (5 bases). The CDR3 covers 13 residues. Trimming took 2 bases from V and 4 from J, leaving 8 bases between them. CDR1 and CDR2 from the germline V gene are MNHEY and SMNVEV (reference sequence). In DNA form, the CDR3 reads TGTGCCAGCAGTTTAGGGGGATTCTATGGCTACACCTTC. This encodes CASSLGGFYGYTF.

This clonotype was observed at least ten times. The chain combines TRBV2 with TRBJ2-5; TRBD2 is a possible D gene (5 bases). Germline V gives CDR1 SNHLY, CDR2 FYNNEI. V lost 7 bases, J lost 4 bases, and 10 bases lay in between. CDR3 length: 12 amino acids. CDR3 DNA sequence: TGTGCCAGCAAGGCGGCGGGAGAGACCCAGTACTTC. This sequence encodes CASKAAGETQYF.

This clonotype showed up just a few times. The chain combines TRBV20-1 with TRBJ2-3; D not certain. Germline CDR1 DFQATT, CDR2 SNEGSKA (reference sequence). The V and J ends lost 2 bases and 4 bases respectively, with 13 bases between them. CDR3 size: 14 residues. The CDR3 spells CSARFQASPDTQYF. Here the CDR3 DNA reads TGCAGTGCTAGATTTCAGGCGTCGCCAGATACGCAGTATTTT.

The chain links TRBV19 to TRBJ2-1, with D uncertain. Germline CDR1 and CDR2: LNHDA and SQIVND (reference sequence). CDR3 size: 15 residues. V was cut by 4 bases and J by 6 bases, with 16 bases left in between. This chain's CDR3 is CASSTHRYRANEQFF. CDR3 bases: TGTGCCAGTAGTACCCACCGATATCGAGCCAATGAGCAGTTCTTC.

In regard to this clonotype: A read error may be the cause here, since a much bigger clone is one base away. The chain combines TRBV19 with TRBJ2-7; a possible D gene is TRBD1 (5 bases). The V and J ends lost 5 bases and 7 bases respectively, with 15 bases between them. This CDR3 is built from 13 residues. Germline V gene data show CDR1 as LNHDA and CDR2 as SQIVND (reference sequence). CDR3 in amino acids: CASSLQDNNEQYF. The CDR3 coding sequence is TGTGCCAGTAGTCTACAGGACAACAATGAGCAGTACTTC.

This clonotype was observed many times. CDR3 protein: CASSNSFYEQYF. In DNA form, the CDR3 reads TGTGCCAGCAGCAACTCCTTCTACGAGCAGTACTTC. The V call is TRBV12-3 or TRBV12-4, the J call TRBJ2-7; D remains ambiguous. The CDR3 extends over 12 amino acids. Trimming removed 6 bases from V and 3 bases from J, with 9 bases in between.

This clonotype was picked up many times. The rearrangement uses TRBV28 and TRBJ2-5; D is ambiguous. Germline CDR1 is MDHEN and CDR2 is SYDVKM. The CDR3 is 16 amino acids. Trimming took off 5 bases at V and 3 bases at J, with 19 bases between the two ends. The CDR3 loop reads CASSPPETHPKETQYF. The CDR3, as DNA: TGTGCCAGCAGTCCCCCTGAAACGCACCCGAAAGAGACCCAGTACTTC. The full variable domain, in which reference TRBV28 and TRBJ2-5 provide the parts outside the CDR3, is DVKVTQSSRYLVKRTGEKVFLECVQDMDHENMFWYRQDPGLGLRLIYFSYDVKMKEKGDIPEGYSVSREKKERFSLILESASTNQTSMYLCASSPPETHPKETQYFGPGTRLLVL.

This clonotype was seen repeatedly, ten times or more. The CDR3 here is CASSFRQPQHF. The CDR3, as DNA: TGTGCCAGCAGTTTCCGTCAGCCCCAGCATTTT. This chain joins TRBV28 and TRBJ1-5; D not certain. Germline V gene sequence: CDR1 MDHEN, CDR2 SYDVKM. This CDR3 has 11 amino acids. Between the trimmed V and J ends, which lost 3 bases and 6 bases, there was a span of 3 bases.

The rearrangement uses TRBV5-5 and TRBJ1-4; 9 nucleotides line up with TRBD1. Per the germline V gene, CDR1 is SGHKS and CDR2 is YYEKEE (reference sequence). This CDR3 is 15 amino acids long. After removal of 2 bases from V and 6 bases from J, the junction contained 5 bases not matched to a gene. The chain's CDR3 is CASSLYRGPDEKLFF. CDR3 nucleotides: TGTGCCAGCAGCTTATACAGGGGGCCGGATGAAAAACTGTTTTTT.

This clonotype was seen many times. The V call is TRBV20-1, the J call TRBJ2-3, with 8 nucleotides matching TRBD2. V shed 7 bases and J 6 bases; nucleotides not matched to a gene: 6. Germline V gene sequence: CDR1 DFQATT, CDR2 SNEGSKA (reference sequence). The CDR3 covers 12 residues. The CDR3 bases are TGCAGTGGGCGGGGGGTTCCTGATACGCAGTATTTT. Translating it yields CSGRGVPDTQYF.

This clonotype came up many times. The CDR3 DNA reads as TGCAGTGCTCGGGACCCCGCTAGCGGCTACACCTTC. It codes for CSARDPASGYTF. This chain joins TRBV20-1 and TRBJ1-2, with a possible D match to TRBD1 (5 bases). Trimming stripped 5 bases from V and 8 bases from J, with 15 bases between. The CDR3 is 12 residues long. Germline loops: CDR1 DFQATT, CDR2 SNEGSKA (reference sequence).

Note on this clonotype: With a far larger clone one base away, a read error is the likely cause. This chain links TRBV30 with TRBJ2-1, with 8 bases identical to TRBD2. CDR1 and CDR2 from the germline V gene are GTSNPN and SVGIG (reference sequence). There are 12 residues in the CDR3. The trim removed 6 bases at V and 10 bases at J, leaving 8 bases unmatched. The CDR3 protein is CACTSSGYEQFF. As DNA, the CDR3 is TGTGCCTGTACTTCTAGCGGGTACGAGCAGTTCTTC.

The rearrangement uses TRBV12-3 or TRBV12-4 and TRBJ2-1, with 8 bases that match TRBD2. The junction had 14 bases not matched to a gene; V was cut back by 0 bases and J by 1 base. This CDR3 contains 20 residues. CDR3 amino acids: CASSLALRGSGGWSYNEQFF. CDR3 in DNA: TGTGCCAGCAGTTTAGCGCTTCGAGGGAGCGGGGGATGGTCCTACAATGAGCAGTTCTTC.

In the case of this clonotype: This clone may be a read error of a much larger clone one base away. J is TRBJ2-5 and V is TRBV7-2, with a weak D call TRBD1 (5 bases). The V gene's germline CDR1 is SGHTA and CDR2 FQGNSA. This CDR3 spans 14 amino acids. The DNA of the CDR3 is TGTGCCAGCAGCTTAGCGTGGCCCGACAGCGAGCAGTTATTC. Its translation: CASSLAWPDSEQLF.

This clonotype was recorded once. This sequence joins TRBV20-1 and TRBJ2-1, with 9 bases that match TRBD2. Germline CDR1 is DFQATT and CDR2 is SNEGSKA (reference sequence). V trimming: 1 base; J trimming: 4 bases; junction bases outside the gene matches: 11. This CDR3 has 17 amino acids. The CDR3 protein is CSARALGSGRTYNEQFF. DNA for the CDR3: TGCAGTGCTAGAGCCCTGGGCAGCGGGAGGACTTACAATGAGCAGTTCTTC.

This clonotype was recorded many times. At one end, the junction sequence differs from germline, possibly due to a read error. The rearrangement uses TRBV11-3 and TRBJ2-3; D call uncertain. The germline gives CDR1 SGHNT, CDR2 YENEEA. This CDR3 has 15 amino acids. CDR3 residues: CASSLETGRPDTQYF. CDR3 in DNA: TGTGCCAGCAGCTTAGAGACTGGGCGGCCAGATACACAGTATTTT.

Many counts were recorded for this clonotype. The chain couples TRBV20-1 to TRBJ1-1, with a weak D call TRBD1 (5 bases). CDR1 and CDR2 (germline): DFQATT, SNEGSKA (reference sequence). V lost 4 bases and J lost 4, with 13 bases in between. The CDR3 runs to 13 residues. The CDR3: CSANSGTVTEAFF. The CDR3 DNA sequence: TGCAGTGCTAATTCAGGGACGGTCACTGAAGCTTTCTTT.